A single sample is the source of the 24 T cell receptor beta chains below, sequenced in a study of cytomegalovirus exposure and HLA in healthy donors. 13 Jbeta primers and 60 Vbeta primers were used for the PCR. The protocol was immunoSEQ multiplex PCR, while the TCRdb copy is restricted to in-frame clones and leaves out a portion. There are 150,000 to 200,000 clones in the sample; roughly 74% occur only once, and 10% to 12% lies in the top ten. The sample taken for sequencing was PBMCs. Receptors originate from a man aged 18 to 29 in good health and CMV-seropositive.

The rearrangement joins TRBV10-3 to TRBJ2-7, with unresolved D. From germline, CDR1 is ENHRY and CDR2 SYGVKD. Trimming left V 2 bases short and J 7 bases short, with 9 bases between. This CDR3 region has 12 residues. CDR3 sequence: CAISELEWEQYF. DNA of the CDR3: TGTGCCATCAGTGAGCTTGAGTGGGAGCAGTACTTC.

This clone was picked up one time. J is TRBJ2-1 and V is TRBV5-1, with 8 bases matching TRBD2. The CDR3 loop spans 14 amino acids. V trimming: 0 bases; J trimming: 9 bases; junction bases outside the gene matches: 5. Germline V gene sequence: CDR1 SGHRS, CDR2 YFSETQ. CDR3 sequence: CASSLASGSFEQFF. The CDR3 DNA is TGCGCCAGCAGCTTGGCAAGCGGGAGTTTTGAGCAGTTCTTC.

The J gene is TRBJ1-5, the V gene TRBV6-6; D unresolved. V dropped 2 bases and J dropped 0 bases, with 8 bases sitting between them. The length of the CDR3 is 15 residues. CDR1 and CDR2 (germline): MNHNY, SVGAGI (reference sequence). CDR3 in amino acids: CASSYVADSNQPQHF. The CDR3 DNA follows: TGTGCCAGCAGTTACGTGGCAGATAGCAATCAGCCCCAGCATTTT.

This chain connects TRBV28 to TRBJ1-5, with D unclear. The CDR3 is 11 amino acids. Trimming cost V 3 bases and J 6 bases, with 3 bases left between them. Germline V gene lookup returns CDR1 MDHEN and CDR2 SYDVKM. The CDR3 reads CASSLSQPQHF. CDR3 coding DNA: TGTGCCAGCAGTTTGAGTCAGCCCCAGCATTTT.

This chain joins TRBV6-1 and TRBJ2-3; TRBD2 matches at 11 bases. V was pared by 4 bases and J by 3 bases, with 3 bases of the junction left unmatched. The germline gives CDR1 MNHNS, CDR2 SASEGT. The CDR3 spans 15 residues. The CDR3 sequence: CASSASGRRTDTQYF. CDR3 nucleotide sequence: TGTGCCAGCAGTGCTAGCGGGAGGCGTACAGATACGCAGTATTTT.

V is TRBV2 and J is TRBJ2-7; tentative D call: TRBD2 (6 bases). The CDR3 contains 21 residues. Deletions cut 3 bases from V and 3 bases from J, with 33 bases between. The germline gives CDR1 SNHLY, CDR2 FYNNEI. The CDR3 loop is CASSEGGLGQQGSSGYYEQYF. The CDR3 DNA reads TGTGCCAGCAGTGAGGGGGGACTCGGTCAACAAGGCAGTTCGGGCTACTACGAGCAGTACTTC.

The chain carries TRBV28 and TRBJ1-1; D is ambiguous. The CDR3 length is 12 residues. V was clipped by 4 bases and J by 4 bases, with 7 bases between them. Germline CDR1 MDHEN, CDR2 SYDVKM. The chain's CDR3 is CASSSVSTEAFF. As DNA, the CDR3 is TGTGCCAGCAGTTCAGTATCCACTGAAGCTTTCTTT. Full variable domain (missing parts from reference TRBV28 and TRBJ1-1): DVKVTQSSRYLVKRTGEKVFLECVQDMDHENMFWYRQDPGLGLRLIYFSYDVKMKEKGDIPEGYSVSREKKERFSLILESASTNQTSMYLCASSSVSTEAFFGQGTRLTVV.

The chain has TRBV6-5 and TRBJ1-5; possibly TRBD1 for D (6 bases). With 2 bases removed from V and 5 bases from J, the gap between germline ends came to 7 bases. Germline values: CDR1 MNHEY, CDR2 SVGAGI. This CDR3 spans 13 amino acids. The DNA of the CDR3 is TGTGCCAGCAGTTACCGGACAGATCAGCCCCAGCATTTT. It encodes CASSYRTDQPQHF.

Turning to this clone: This specimen includes other DNA sequences encoding the same CDR3. The chain couples TRBV12-5 to TRBJ1-5, with D unclear. V gave up 3 bases and J gave up 4 bases, with 7 bases separating them. The CDR3 sequence is 13 residues long. CDR1 is LGHNT, CDR2 FRNRAP, per germline. CDR3 region: CASGFGGNQPQHF. The CDR3 coding sequence is TGTGCTAGTGGTTTTGGAGGAAATCAGCCCCAGCATTTT.

The chain employs TRBV9 and TRBJ2-7; 15 bases align to TRBD2. CDR3 length: 15 residues. Trimming cost V 4 bases and J 6 bases; bases outside gene matches: 5. The germline CDR1 and CDR2 sequences are SGDLS and YYNGEE. CDR3 region: CASSSGLAGGAEQYF. The CDR3 DNA follows: TGTGCCAGCAGCTCGGGACTAGCGGGAGGAGCCGAGCAGTACTTC.

This clone was detected only a few times. The V gene is TRBV2, the J gene TRBJ1-2; 8 bases fit TRBD1. The CDR3 runs 17 residues. The V segment lost 11 bases and the J segment 7 bases; nucleotides outside the gene matches: 24. Germline V CDR1 and CDR2: SNHLY, FYNNEI. In DNA form, the CDR3 reads TGTGCCGGGAGTCATGAGTTTGGCAGGGGGCCCCAGCGTGGCTACACCTTC. Translating it yields CAGSHEFGRGPQRGYTF. Supplemented by reference TRBV2 and TRBJ1-2, the full variable domain reads EPEVTQTPSHQVTQMGQEVILRCVPISNHLYFYWYRQILGQKVEFLVSFYNNEISEKSEIFDDQFSVERPDGSNFTLKIRSTKLEDSAMYFCAGSHEFGRGPQRGYTFGSGTRLTVV.

The chain is built from TRBV6-5 and TRBJ1-1; 12 bases line up with TRBD1. The ends lost 5 bases at V and 6 bases at J; junction bases unmatched: 4. Per the germline V gene, CDR1 is MNHEY and CDR2 is SVGAGI. This CDR3 comprises 14 residues. CDR3 sequence: CASSRDRGHPEAFF. CDR3 sequence (DNA): TGTGCCAGCAGTAGGGACAGGGGGCACCCTGAAGCTTTCTTT.

This chain joins TRBV4-1 and TRBJ2-5, with TRBD2 matching over 8 bases. V shed 1 base, J shed 7 bases, and the junction held 5 bases outside the gene matches. The germline CDR1 and CDR2 sequences are MGHRA and YSYEKL. The CDR3 is made up of 14 amino acids. The CDR3 sequence is CASSQVAGGGTQYF. The DNA of the CDR3 is TGCGCCAGCAGCCAAGTCGCCGGGGGGGGGACCCAGTACTTC.

The chain couples TRBV27 to TRBJ2-7, with 9 bases fitting TRBD1. The CDR3 is made up of 14 amino acids. Germline trimming cut 4 bases from V and 5 bases from J; bases unmatched to any gene: 6. Germline V gene lookup returns CDR1 MNHEY and CDR2 SMNVEV (reference sequence). DNA for the CDR3: TGTGCCAGCAGTTCCGGGACAGGGCTCCACGAGCAGTACTTC. Protein sequence: CASSSGTGLHEQYF.

The chain uses TRBV5-4 and TRBJ1-3; D is possibly TRBD1 (5 bases). Per the germline V gene, CDR1 is SGHNT and CDR2 is YYREEE (reference sequence). Trimming removed 1 base at V and 2 bases at J, with 13 bases between. CDR3 length: 16 residues. CDR3 amino acids: CASSLSSGGPGNTIYF. CDR3 in DNA: TGTGCCAGCAGCTTGAGTTCGGGGGGTCCTGGAAACACCATATATTTT.

The J gene is TRBJ2-5, the V gene TRBV2; no reliable D call. CDR1 SNHLY and CDR2 FYNNEI come from the germline V gene. The V end was cut by 3 bases, the J end by 5 bases, with 10 bases between. This CDR3 comprises 13 residues. The CDR3 spells CASSDSELETQYF. The CDR3 DNA reads TGTGCCAGCAGTGACTCTGAGTTGGAGACCCAGTACTTC.

This sequence joins TRBV30 and TRBJ2-2, with a tentative D call TRBD2 (5 bases). The CDR3 is 11 residues long. Trimming took off 6 bases at V and 7 bases at J, with 9 bases between the two ends. Germline loops: CDR1 GTSNPN, CDR2 SVGIG (reference sequence). The CDR3: CACLEVGELFF. In DNA form, the CDR3 reads TGTGCCTGCTTGGAGGTCGGGGAGCTGTTTTTT.

The table lists this clone with a count of one. The junction and the germline gene differ at one end; a read error may be behind it. The genes are TRBV7-9 and TRBJ1-5; D not certain. Germline CDR1 and CDR2: SEHNR and FQNEAQ (reference sequence). This CDR3 region has 17 residues. As DNA, the CDR3 is TGTTCCAGCAGTCTTAACCTAGGCCTCGCACATGATCAGCCCCAGCATTTT. As protein: CSSSLNLGLAHDQPQHF.

V and J are TRBV7-9 and TRBJ1-1, with D possibly matching TRBD1 (6 bases). Trimming removed 4 bases from V and 8 bases from J, with 11 bases in between. The V gene's germline CDR1 is SEHNR and CDR2 FQNEAQ (reference sequence). CDR3 length: 12 residues. For the CDR3, the DNA is TGTGCCAGCAGCTGGGGAGGGACAGAAGCTTTCTTT. Protein: CASSWGGTEAFF.

The chain is built from TRBV10-3 and TRBJ1-2, with D hard to call. Trimming took off 7 bases at V and 4 bases at J, with 10 bases between the two ends. The CDR3 runs 12 residues. Germline values: CDR1 ENHRY, CDR2 SYGVKD. The CDR3 nucleotides are TGTGCCATCAACACGGAGGTCTATGGCTACACCTTC. Amino acids: CAINTEVYGYTF.

This sequence joins TRBV7-3 and TRBJ2-3; tentatively, D is TRBD2 (6 bases). The CDR3 totals 17 residues. V lost 5 bases and J 1 base, leaving 19 bases between the germline ends. CDR1 is SGHTA and CDR2 is FQGTGA in the germline V gene. CDR3 nucleotides: TGTGCCAGCAGCCCAAAAAGACTAGTTAGAGGCACAGATACGCAGTATTTT. The encoded protein is CASSPKRLVRGTDTQYF.

The V gene is TRBV15, the J gene TRBJ2-1; D is perhaps TRBD2 (5 bases). Trimming shortened V by 0 bases and J by 2 bases, and 14 bases separated the two germline ends. The V gene's germline CDR1 is LNHNV and CDR2 YYDKDF (reference sequence). This CDR3 region has 17 residues. As DNA, the CDR3 is TGTGCCACCAGCAGAGATCGAGGGAGTTGGCCCTACAATGAGCAGTTCTTC. It codes for CATSRDRGSWPYNEQFF. Full variable domain (outside the CDR3, taken from reference TRBV15 and TRBJ2-1): DAMVIQNPRYQVTQFGKPVTLSCSQTLNHNVMYWYQQKSSQAPKLLFHYYDKDFNNEADTPDNFQSRRPNTSFCFLDIRSPGLGDTAMYLCATSRDRGSWPYNEQFFGPGTRLTVL.

The chain carries TRBV14 and TRBJ2-1, with TRBD2 as a possible D gene (6 bases). The V gene lost 4 bases and the J gene lost 4 bases, with 8 bases spanning the gap. The CDR3 extends over 13 amino acids. The germline gives CDR1 SGHDN, CDR2 FVKESK. CDR3 protein: CASSRGLYNEQFF. The CDR3 bases are TGTGCCAGCAGCCGTGGACTATACAATGAGCAGTTCTTC.

This chain joins TRBV2 and TRBJ1-2; tentatively, D is TRBD1 (5 bases). The CDR3 spans 13 residues. Trimming shortened V by 0 bases and J by 7 bases, and 9 bases separated the two germline ends. Germline lookup yields CDR1 SNHLY and CDR2 FYNNEI. The CDR3 coding sequence is TGTGCCAGCAGTGAAGCTGGGGCTACTGGCTACACCTTC. Protein: CASSEAGATGYTF.